This T cell receptor beta chain was found in a study of cytomegalovirus exposure and HLA in healthy donors. Germline CDR1 KGHSH, CDR2 LQKENI. The CDR3 has 15 residues. Trimming cost V 3 bases and J 3 bases, with 14 bases left between them. Researchers ran the PCR with 60 Vbeta and 13 Jbeta primers. Assay used: immunoSEQ multiplex PCR; TCRdb lists only in-frame clones, some missing. The sample holds approximately 91,000 clones, roughly nine tenths seen once. Study findings and constraints: A prior analysis recorded that most TCR beta V segments were productive about 90% or about 30% of the time. Immune exposure data for these donors was limited to CMV serostatus.

Note on this clone: The antigen is undetermined.

The V call is TRBV18, the J call TRBJ1-1; weak D call: TRBD1 (6 bases). The sequence was collected from a man aged 25 to 40 in good health and CMV-seropositive. The sequenced material came from PBMCs. DNA of the CDR3: TGTGCCAGCTCACCCCAGAGGGGGGGGGACACTGAAGCTTTCTTT. This codes for CASSPQRGGDTEAFF.